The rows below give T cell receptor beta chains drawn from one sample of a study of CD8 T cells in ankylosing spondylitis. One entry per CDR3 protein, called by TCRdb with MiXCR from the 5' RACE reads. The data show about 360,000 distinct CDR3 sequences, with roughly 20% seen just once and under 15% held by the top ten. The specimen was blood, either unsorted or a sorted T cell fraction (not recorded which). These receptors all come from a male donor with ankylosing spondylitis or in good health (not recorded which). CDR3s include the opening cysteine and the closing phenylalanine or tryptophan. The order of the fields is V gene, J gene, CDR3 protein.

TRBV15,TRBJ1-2,CATSRDLDNYGYTF
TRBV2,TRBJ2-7,CASSEKIGQATYEQYF
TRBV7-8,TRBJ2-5,CASSLETSGGQIQETQYF
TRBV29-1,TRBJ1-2,CSVVQQTHGQPYGYTF
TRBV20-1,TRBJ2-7,CSARDGVGQGEPYEQYF
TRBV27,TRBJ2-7,CASSKPGQTYEQYF
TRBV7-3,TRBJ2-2,CASSSTGFLSTGELFF
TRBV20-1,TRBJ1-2,CSARDALNPSANYGYTF
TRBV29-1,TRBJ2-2,CSVMQRGSGTGELFF
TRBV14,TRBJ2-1,CASSQRGHDEQFF
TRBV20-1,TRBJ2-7,CSANEGYDYEQYF
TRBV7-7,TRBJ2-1,CASSRSGLAGYNEQFF
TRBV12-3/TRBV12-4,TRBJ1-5,CASSRPGTGVQPQHF
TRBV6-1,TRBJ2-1,CASAVGNYNEQFF
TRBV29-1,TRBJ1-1,CSVDPGTGEAFF
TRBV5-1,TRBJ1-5,CASSLDHNQPQHF
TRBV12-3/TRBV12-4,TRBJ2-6,CASSLADVSSGANVLTF
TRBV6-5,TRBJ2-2,CASSMSSGELFF
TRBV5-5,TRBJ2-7,CASSLGTDRPEQYF
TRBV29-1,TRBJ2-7,CSVDSLTDRASYEQYF
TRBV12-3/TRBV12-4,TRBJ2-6,CASKLDPGEGANVLTF
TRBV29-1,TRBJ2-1,CGGFSYNEQFF
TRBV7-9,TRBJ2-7,CASSGTSGGLIYEQYF
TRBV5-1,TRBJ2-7,CASSLESGLPYEQYF
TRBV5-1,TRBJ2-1,CASSNGQGYEQFF
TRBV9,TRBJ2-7,CASSVEMGASYEQYF
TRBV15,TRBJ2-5,CATSAGQGETQYF
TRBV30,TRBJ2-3,CASDGGILTDTQYF